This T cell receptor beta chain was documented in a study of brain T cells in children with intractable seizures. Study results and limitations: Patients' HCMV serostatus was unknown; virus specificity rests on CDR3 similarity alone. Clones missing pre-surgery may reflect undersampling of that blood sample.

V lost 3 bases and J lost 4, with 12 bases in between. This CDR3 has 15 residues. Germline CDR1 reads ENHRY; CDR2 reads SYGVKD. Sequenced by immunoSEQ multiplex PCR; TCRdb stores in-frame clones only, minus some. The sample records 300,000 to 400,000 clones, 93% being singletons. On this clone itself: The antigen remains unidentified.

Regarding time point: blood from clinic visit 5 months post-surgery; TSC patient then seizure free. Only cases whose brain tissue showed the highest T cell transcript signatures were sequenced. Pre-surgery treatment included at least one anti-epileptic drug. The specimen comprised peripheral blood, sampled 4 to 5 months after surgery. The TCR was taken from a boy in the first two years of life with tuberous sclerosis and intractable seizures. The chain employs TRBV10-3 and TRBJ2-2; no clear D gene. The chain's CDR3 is CAISEREFSTGELFF. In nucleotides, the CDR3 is TGTGCCATCAGTGAAAGAGAATTCAGCACCGGGGAGCTGTTTTTT.